Listed here is a single T cell receptor beta chain. No antigen is known for it. Base qualities are not at hand, and no much larger clone is one base apart. This entry is derived from a study of a mutant IDH1 vaccine in newly diagnosed glioma listed by TCRdb under 2021. Study-wide context: Of the approximately 30 treated patients, around 62% were male and around 40% were female, and a mean age of 40.4 years was recorded. Prior to enrollment, patients had been given standard therapy consisting of radiotherapy alone, temozolomide alone, or radiochemotherapy with temozolomide, with the combination given to most patients. Peripheral blood was collected at six visits: V03 (baseline), V05, V07, V10, V12 and V13. Longitudinal TCRB deep sequencing was performed for around 23 treated patients wherever samples were available for exploratory analyses. What the work shows at the level of the full study, not this receptor alone: Selection of PBMC samples for TCRB deep sequencing was based on availability. Immune responses induced by the vaccine were seen in approximately 93% of patients across multiple MHC alleles. Changes in the top peripheral T cell clonotypes picked up by TCRB sequencing did not appear to be linked to pseudoprogression. The authors noted that analyses of patient blood samples could not be reproduced because of sample limitations.

The CDR3, cysteine through phenylalanine, is 15 amino acids long. The sequence is cut down to CDR3 DNA, 45 bases in frame from base 1. V lost 3 bases and J lost 2 bases, and the count of bases not matched to a germline gene is 0. CDR1 SGHTA and CDR2 FQGNSA were looked up in the germline V gene. The sample's time point, from its label and the paper: baseline, week 1 (first vaccination visit). The sample's treatment or condition, from its label and the paper: pre-vaccination baseline after standard-of-care therapy. The donors had newly diagnosed IDH1-mutant astrocytomas of WHO grade 3 or 4 that showed loss of nuclear ATRX. The samples were drawn from NOA16, a multicentre, single-arm, open-label phase I trial in Germany that tested a mutant IDH1 peptide vaccine in humans for the first time. For immunogenicity testing, the blood drawn at visit V03 was used as the baseline sample. The DNeasy Blood and Tissue Kit was used to extract genomic DNA from EDTA blood for TCRB sequencing.

The library was obtained by the immunoSEQ multiplex PCR assay. The hsTCRB Kit was used according to the manufacturer's protocol to amplify rearranged TCR beta chain sequences. An Illumina MiSeq was used to sequence the TCRB libraries. From the authors' description of their analysis: The proprietary platform of the kit vendor was used for demultiplexing, trimming and gene mapping. TCRdb carries this immuneACCESS record with in-frame sequences only. Its versions omit some clonotypes, under half of them owing to an unresolved V gene in the studies checked, with the rest unexplained. The DNA gave D and trimming, while V, J and clone size come from that table. In all, the sample holds just under 95,000 clones, and roughly 78% of those were seen once. The ten largest clonotypes hold 6.5% to 9.5% of the sample.

This chain is built from TRBV7-2 and TRBJ2-7; the central 14 bases match TRBD2. This TCR was recovered from a man aged 35-49 years with glioma. The specimen comprised PBMCs, sampled from a glioma patient treated with radiotherapy, temozolomide or both. CDR3 reads: CASSLTSGGAYEQYF. In nucleotides, the sequence is TGTGCCAGCAGCTTGACTAGCGGGGGGGCCTACGAGCAGTACTTC.